This T cell receptor (beta chain) was profiled in a study of T cells in Graves' hyperthyroidism and ophthalmopathy. Background on the study: Peripheral blood was obtained at initial diagnosis, preceding any treatment.

Many counts were recorded for this clonotype. What it recognizes is unknown. Germline CDR1 SGHNT, CDR2 YENEEA. This CDR3 is 17 amino acids long. The V segment lost 3 bases and the J segment 7 bases; nucleotides outside the gene matches: 12. Regions amplified from RNA transcripts were the TCR beta CDR3 regions. The primer set for the first-round RT-PCR of the TCR CDR3 was HTBI. TCRdb re-called the multiplex PCR reads through MiXCR, storing one row per CDR3 protein. The data contain over 150,000 distinct CDR3 sequences, less than 20% of them seen just once; the ten biggest clones take up more than 50%. Study-wide results and caveats: Among clonotypes expanded in thyroid above 0.001, most were also found in blood.

This chain joins TRBV11-3 and TRBJ2-1, with TRBD2 identical over 10 bases. This receptor was taken from a woman in her forties or fifties with Graves' hyperthyroidism. The sample taken for sequencing was blood. CDR3 DNA: TGTGCCAGCAGCTTCCGACTAGCGGGCGCGGCGGATAATGAGCAGTTCTTC. Protein: CASSFRLAGAADNEQFF.